This TCR beta chain was identified during a study of T cells in Graves' hyperthyroidism and ophthalmopathy. Study results and limitations: Most clonotypes expanded in thyroid above 0.001 were likewise present in blood.

CDR1 and CDR2 from the germline V gene are SGHAT and FQNNGV. This CDR3 has 14 amino acids. V lost 3 bases and J 2 bases, leaving 11 bases between the germline ends. RNA transcripts gave rise to amplified TCR beta CDR3 regions. The study used the HTBI primer set for a first-round RT-PCR of the TCR CDR3. MiXCR was run by TCRdb on the multiplex PCR reads, yielding one entry per CDR3 protein. The sample carries a few hundred thousand distinct CDR3 sequences, approximately 17% recorded once. Clinical symptoms, serum thyroxine and TRAb, thyroid ultrasound and orbital computed tomography were used for the diagnoses. This clonotype occurred many times. The antigen remains undetermined.

The receptor was derived from a man aged 18 to 30 with Graves' ophthalmopathy. The sequencing sample was made of blood. The chain combines TRBV11-2 with TRBJ2-7, with D possibly matching TRBD2 (5 bases). CDR3 nucleotide sequence: TGTGCCAGCAGCTTTGTGACTAATCCCTACGAGCAGTACTTC. It translates to CASSFVTNPYEQYF.